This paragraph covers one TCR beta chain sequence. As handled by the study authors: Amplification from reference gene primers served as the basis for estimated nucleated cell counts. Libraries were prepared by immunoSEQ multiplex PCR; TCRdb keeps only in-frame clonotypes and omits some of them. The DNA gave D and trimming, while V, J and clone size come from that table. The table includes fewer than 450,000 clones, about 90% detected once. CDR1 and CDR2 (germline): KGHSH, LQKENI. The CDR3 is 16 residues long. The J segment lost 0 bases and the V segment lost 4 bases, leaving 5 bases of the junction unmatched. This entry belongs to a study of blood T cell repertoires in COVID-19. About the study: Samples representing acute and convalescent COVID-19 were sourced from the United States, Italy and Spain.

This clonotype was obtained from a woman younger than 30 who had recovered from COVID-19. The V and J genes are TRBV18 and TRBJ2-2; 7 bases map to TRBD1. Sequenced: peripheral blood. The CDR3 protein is CASSLRDRANTGELFF. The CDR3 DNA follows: TGTGCCAGCTCACTACGTGACAGGGCGAACACCGGGGAGCTGTTTTTT.